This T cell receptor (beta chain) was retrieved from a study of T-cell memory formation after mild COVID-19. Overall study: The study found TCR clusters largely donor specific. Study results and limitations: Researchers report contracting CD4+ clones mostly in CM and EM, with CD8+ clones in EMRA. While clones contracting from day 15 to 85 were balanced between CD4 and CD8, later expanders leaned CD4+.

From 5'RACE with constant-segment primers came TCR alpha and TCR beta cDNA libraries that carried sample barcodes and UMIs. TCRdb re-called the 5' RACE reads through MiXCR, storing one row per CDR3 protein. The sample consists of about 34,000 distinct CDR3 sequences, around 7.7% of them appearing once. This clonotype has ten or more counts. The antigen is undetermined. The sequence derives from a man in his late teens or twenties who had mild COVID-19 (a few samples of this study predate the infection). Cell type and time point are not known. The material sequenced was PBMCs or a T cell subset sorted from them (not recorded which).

The CDR3 here is CASSHTPPGDIQYF. The CDR3 coding sequence is TGTGCCAGCAGCCACACTCCGCCGGGAGACATTCAGTACTTC. The V and J genes are TRBV5-5 and TRBJ2-4, with D possibly matching TRBD2 (6 bases). Germline V lookup: CDR1 SGHKS, CDR2 YYEKEE (reference sequence). Trimming cost V 4 bases and J 8 bases, with 16 bases left between them. CDR3 size: 14 residues.